These 4 T cell receptor beta chains came from one sample sequenced in a study of blood T cell repertoires in COVID-19. Repertoires were generated with immunoSEQ multiplex PCR, while TCRdb's copy carries only in-frame clones and drops some. The table lists approximately 270,000 clones, about 91% of them singletons, with around 6.6% in the top ten. Sequencing was done on a sample of peripheral blood. The receptors were sampled from a woman aged 25 to 39 with COVID-19, enrolled during active disease.

The chain recombines TRBV5-1 with TRBJ2-1; TRBD2 aligns across 9 bases. Germline trimming cut 0 bases from V and 8 bases from J; bases unmatched to any gene: 0. CDR1 is SGHRS and CDR2 is YFSETQ in the germline V gene. The CDR3 has 13 amino acids. The CDR3 reads CASSLVAGDEQFF. CDR3 in DNA: TGCGCCAGCAGCTTGGTAGCGGGGGATGAGCAGTTCTTC.

The V and J genes are TRBV24-1 and TRBJ2-5; 9 nucleotides align to TRBD2. The CDR3 is 18 amino acids. V dropped 4 bases and J dropped 5; count of bases not matched to a gene: 16. The V gene's germline CDR1 is KGHDR and CDR2 SFDVKD. CDR3 loop: CATSDPSIGGRAGETQYF. The CDR3 nucleotides are TGTGCCACCAGTGACCCCAGTATCGGCGGGAGGGCGGGGGAGACCCAGTACTTC.

This sequence joins TRBV19 and TRBJ1-2; 8 bases fit TRBD1. The CDR3 consists of 15 residues. V trimming: 7 bases; J trimming: 0 bases; junction bases outside the gene matches: 7. Germline CDR1 LNHDA, CDR2 SQIVND (reference sequence). In DNA form, the CDR3 reads TGTGCCAGTAAGGGCCAGGGGGCGCCTAACTATGGCTACACCTTC. Translation gives CASKGQGAPNYGYTF.

The chain employs TRBV9 and TRBJ1-1; D uncertain. V was shortened by 0 bases and J by 0 bases, with 12 bases between the two germline ends. CDR1 is SGDLS and CDR2 is YYNGEE in the germline V gene. The CDR3 has 16 amino acids. CDR3 nucleotide sequence: TGTGCCAGCAGCGTAGTCGGGATTGGGTTGAACACTGAAGCTTTCTTT. Translated: CASSVVGIGLNTEAFF.